This T cell receptor beta chain was recorded in a study of T cell responses to AZD1222 COVID-19 vaccine. Losses at the gene ends were 3 bases for V and 5 bases for J; bases not matched to a gene: 6. The CDR3 runs 15 residues. CDR1 and CDR2 (germline): MDHEN, SYDVKM. Comments on this clone: The antigen remains undetermined.

Regarding the study as a whole: The repertoires were collected only after the peak T cell response.

Profiled with immunoSEQ multiplex PCR; TCRdb holds only in-frame clones, not every one. Of about 180,000 clones listed, nearly 95% are singletons. The sequence was collected from an adult who received the AZD1222 COVID-19 vaccine. The sample consisted of peripheral blood, taken 28 days after the second AZD1222 dose. The V call is TRBV28, the J call TRBJ1-3; 8 bases line up with TRBD1. The DNA for the CDR3 is TGTGCCAGCAGTTTTCGGACAGGGTACAGAAACACCATATATTTT. It translates to CASSFRTGYRNTIYF.